The next 8 T cell receptor beta chains were all read from a single sample in a study of cytomegalovirus exposure and HLA in healthy donors. Researchers ran the PCR with 60 Vbeta and 13 Jbeta primers. Clones were read by immunoSEQ multiplex PCR, and TCRdb kept only the in-frame ones, dropping some. The sample comprises 90,000 or so clones, around 70% of which are singletons, and 2.5% to 3% rests with the top ten. Source material: PBMCs. The receptors here all came from a man in his forties or fifties in good health and CMV-seronegative.

The chain uses TRBV7-9 and TRBJ2-5; the D gene is possibly TRBD2 (5 bases). Germline V gene lookup returns CDR1 SEHNR and CDR2 FQNEAQ (reference sequence). With 5 bases removed from V and 1 base from J, the gap between germline ends came to 11 bases. CDR3 length equals 14 residues. Here the CDR3 reads CASSPRTGQETQYF. The CDR3 DNA sequence: TGTGCCAGCAGCCCCCGGACTGGCCAAGAGACCCAGTACTTC.

J is TRBJ1-1 and V is TRBV7-9, with a weak D call TRBD1 (5 bases). V lost 1 base, J lost 4 bases, and 19 bases lay in between. This CDR3 region has 17 residues. Looked up from germline, CDR1 is SEHNR and CDR2 is FQNEAQ (reference sequence). As DNA, the CDR3 is TGTGCCAGCAGCTTAGGGAGCGAGAAGGGGTGGGGCACTGAAGCTTTCTTT. This translates into CASSLGSEKGWGTEAFF.

This chain connects TRBV6-5 to TRBJ1-2; D unclear. This CDR3 comprises 16 residues. Per the germline V gene, CDR1 is MNHEY and CDR2 is SVGAGI. The V end was cut by 4 bases, the J end by 4 bases, with 19 bases between. The CDR3: CASSLNSGKGGYGYTF. CDR3 sequence (DNA): TGTGCCAGCAGTTTAAATTCCGGGAAAGGTGGCTATGGCTACACCTTC.

This clone occurred once. The V and J genes are TRBV27 and TRBJ2-5; D may be TRBD2 (5 bases). CDR1 and CDR2 from the germline V gene are MNHEY and SMNVEV (reference sequence). The CDR3 runs to 12 residues. The V end was cut by 7 bases, the J end by 6 bases, with 12 bases between. Here the CDR3 DNA reads TGTGCCAGCACCTCCCGAGGGCAGACCCAGTACTTC. Translation: CASTSRGQTQYF.

The chain employs TRBV7-3 and TRBJ2-2, with TRBD1 matching 9 bases. J was trimmed by 5 bases and V by 5 bases; bases with no gene match: 9. The CDR3 runs 16 residues. The germline CDR1 and CDR2 sequences are SGHTA and FQGTGA. CDR3 DNA sequence: TGTGCCAGCAGCACCCAACAGGGGGCAAGGACCGGGGAGCTGTTTTTT. Translating gives CASSTQQGARTGELFF.

The gene calls are TRBV21-1 and TRBJ1-4; the table assigns TRBD1, which was not confirmed against the DNA. TRBV21-1 constitutes a pseudogene. The CDR3 length is 13 residues. CDR3 loop: CAIPTGTNEKLFF. As DNA, the CDR3 is TGTGCCATACCGACAGGGACTAATGAAAAACTGTTTTTT.

This clone was counted a single time. The chain uses TRBV6-7 and TRBJ2-7; weak D call: TRBD2 (6 bases). TRBV6-7 is an ORF, and what it does is uncertain. CDR3 length equals 17 residues. Trimming took off 2 bases at V and 0 bases at J, with 17 bases between the two ends. DNA of the CDR3: TGTGCCAGCAGTTACGGTAGCGGTCTCCCCTGCTCCTACGAGCAGTACGTC. Amino acids: CASSYGSGLPCSYEQYV.

The chain joins TRBV5-8 to TRBJ1-6; D is ambiguous. V lost 4 bases, J lost 2 bases, and 13 bases lay in between. The CDR3 length is 16 residues. Germline V gene data show CDR1 as SGHTS and CDR2 as YDEGEE. The DNA for the CDR3 is TGTGCCAGCAGCCGATACACCGATCCCTATAATTCACCCCTCCACTTT. It is translated as CASSRYTDPYNSPLHF.